The T cell receptor beta chain described here comes from a study of control samples from healthy donors and cancer patients. CDR3 length: 20 residues. The germline V gene has CDR1 SGHAT and CDR2 FQNNGV. The V gene end was trimmed by 0 bases and the J gene end by 5 bases; junction bases not matched to a gene: 16. Sequenced by immunoSEQ multiplex PCR; TCRdb stores in-frame clones only, minus some. Of hundreds of thousands of clones in the sample, about nine tenths were seen once. Source material: PBMCs. The chain joins TRBV11-2 to TRBJ2-5, with 12 bases aligning to TRBD2. The receptor comes from a man aged 40-50 years with head and neck cancer. The CDR3 reads CASSLDAAGLAGGPAETQYF. CDR3 coding DNA: TGTGCCAGCAGCTTAGACGCCGCGGGGCTAGCGGGGGGGCCGGCCGAGACCCAGTACTTC.